Below, one T cell receptor (beta chain) is given with its context. The antigen is not known. This entry belongs to a study of T cell responses to AZD1222 COVID-19 vaccine. Study summary: Samples with a second dose at about 4 or about 12 weeks were pooled together.

TCRdb's copy holds only in-frame clones and misses some; the assay was immunoSEQ multiplex PCR. The sample carries around 91,000 clones, 70% to 90% recorded once. V shed 4 bases and J 7 bases; nucleotides not matched to a gene: 6. This CDR3 is built from 14 residues. Germline V gives CDR1 ENHRY, CDR2 SYGVKD. Study results and limitations: There were mostly white British donors and more females than males, and clonal diversity was possibly underestimated. Reports say nearly half of spike-specific TCRs go after unmutated variant regions. At baseline, just a handful of AZD1222 recipients tested seropositive.

Sequenced material: peripheral blood, taken on day 0 of AZD1222 vaccination. The TCR originated in an adult in good health. This chain connects TRBV10-3 to TRBJ2-1; 8 nucleotides line up with TRBD2. Written as DNA, the CDR3 is TGTGCCATCAGTGTAGCGGGGACGAGGAATGAGCAGTTCTTC. Protein product: CAISVAGTRNEQFF.